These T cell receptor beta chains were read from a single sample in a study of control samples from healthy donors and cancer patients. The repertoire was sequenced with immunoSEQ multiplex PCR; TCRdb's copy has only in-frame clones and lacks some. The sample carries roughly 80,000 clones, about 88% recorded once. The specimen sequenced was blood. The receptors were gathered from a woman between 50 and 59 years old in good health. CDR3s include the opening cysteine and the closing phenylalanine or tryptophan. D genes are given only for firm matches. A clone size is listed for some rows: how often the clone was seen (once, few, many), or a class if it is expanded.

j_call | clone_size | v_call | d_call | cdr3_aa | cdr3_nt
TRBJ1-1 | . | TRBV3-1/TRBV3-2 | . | CASSLRTRNTEAFF | TGTGCCAGCAGCCTCCGAACGAGGAACACTGAAGCTTTCTTT
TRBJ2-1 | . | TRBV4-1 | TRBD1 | CASSQGDRALNEQFF | TGCGCCAGCAGCCAAGGGGACAGGGCTTTGAATGAGCAGTTCTTC
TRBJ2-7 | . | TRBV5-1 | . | CASSLVAGNYEQYF | TGCGCCAGCAGCTTGGTCGCCGGAAACTACGAGCAGTACTTC
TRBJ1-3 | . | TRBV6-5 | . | CASSSRGALVGNTIYF | TGTGCCAGCAGTTCCAGGGGCGCCCTCGTGGGTAACACCATATATTTT
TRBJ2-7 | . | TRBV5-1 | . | CASSLVLGLYEQYF | TGCGCCAGCAGCTTGGTACTGGGCCTCTACGAGCAGTACTTC
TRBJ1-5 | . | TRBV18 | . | CASSPNQGLDQPQHF | TGTGCCAGCTCACCCAACCAGGGACTAGATCAGCCCCAGCATTTT
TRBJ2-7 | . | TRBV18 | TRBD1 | CASSYDRAGEQYF | TGTGCCAGCTCATACGACAGGGCTGGCGAGCAGTACTTC
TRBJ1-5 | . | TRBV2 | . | CASKLESNQPQHF | TGTGCCAGCAAGTTGGAAAGCAATCAGCCCCAGCATTTT
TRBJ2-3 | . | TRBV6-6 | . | CASTQGNTQYF | TGTGCCAGCACCCAGGGTAATACGCAGTATTTT
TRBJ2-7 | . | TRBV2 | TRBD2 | CASSDQAGGHEQYF | TGTGCCAGCAGTGACCAAGCGGGGGGCCACGAGCAGTACTTC
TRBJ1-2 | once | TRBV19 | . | CASSIQISNYGYTF | TGTGCCAGTAGTATCCAGATAAGTAACTATGGCTACACCTTC
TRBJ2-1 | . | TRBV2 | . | CASSDLNSSYNEQFF | TGTGCCAGCAGTGATTTAAACAGCTCCTACAATGAGCAGTTCTTC
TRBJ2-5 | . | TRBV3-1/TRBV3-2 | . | CASSQGPGRETQYF | TGTGCCAGCAGCCAAGGGCCGGGACGAGAGACCCAGTACTTC
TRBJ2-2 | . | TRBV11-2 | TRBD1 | CASSLRQGKVFTGELFF | TGTGCCAGCAGCTTAAGACAGGGAAAGGTTTTCACCGGGGAGCTGTTTTTT
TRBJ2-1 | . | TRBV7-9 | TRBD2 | CASSLTSGDNEQFF | TGTGCCAGCAGCCTGACTAGCGGGGACAATGAGCAGTTCTTC
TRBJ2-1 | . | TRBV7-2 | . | CASSFWGGNEQFF | TGTGCCAGCAGCTTCTGGGGCGGGAATGAGCAGTTCTTC
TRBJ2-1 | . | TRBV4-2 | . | CASSHSGPSLSEQFF | TGTGCCAGCAGCCATTCGGGACCCTCCTTGAGTGAGCAGTTCTTC
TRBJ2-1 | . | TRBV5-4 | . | CASSLAAPREQFF | TGTGCCAGCAGCTTGGCGGCTCCGAGGGAGCAGTTCTTC
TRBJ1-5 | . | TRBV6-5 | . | CAIRRGNQPQHF | TGTGCCATCAGACGGGGCAATCAGCCCCAGCATTTT
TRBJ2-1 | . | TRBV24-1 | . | CATSDLNNEQFF | TGTGCCACCAGTGATTTAAACAATGAGCAGTTCTTC
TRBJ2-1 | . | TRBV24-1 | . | CATSPRLTTALADGEQFF | TGTGCCACCAGTCCTCGACTAACCACAGCACTAGCAGACGGTGAGCAGTTCTTC
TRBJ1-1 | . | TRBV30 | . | CAWSEKNSGTEAFF | TGTGCCTGGAGTGAGAAGAACAGTGGAACTGAAGCTTTCTTT
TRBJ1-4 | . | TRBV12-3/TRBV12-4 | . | CASSFIYNEKLFF | TGTGCCAGCAGTTTTATCTATAATGAAAAACTGTTTTTT